This T cell receptor (beta chain) was recorded in a study of blood T cell repertoires in COVID-19 (dated by TCRdb to about 2020). Study-wide context: Collaborator samples came from the United States, Italy and Spain and covered acute and convalescent phases of COVID-19. The repertoires were released in a freely available public database meant as a resource for research on the immune response to SARS-CoV-2. The samples were drawn from the first 160 participants of the ongoing ImmuneRACE study and from 1,254 subjects provided by 6 global collaborators. HLA class I and class II types, where available, came from metadata supplied by the sample provider rather than from assay-based typing. Deeply sampled blood TCRbeta repertoires from subjects exposed to, actively infected with, or recovered from COVID-19 were included in the dataset. Sample metadata almost always included a de-identified subject ID, COVID-19 status, age in years and sex. The material from the prospective study consisted of cDNA or gDNA derived from T cells, B-cell-depleted T cells, or PBMCs.

About this clone itself: It has no known antigen specificity. Per-base qualities were not stored, and no clone one base away is much larger.

TCRbeta CDR3 regions were amplified from genomic DNA by means of the immunoSEQ Assay, a bias-controlled multiplex PCR. On the authors' methods: The number of nucleated cells in each sample was estimated from the amplification of reference gene primers within the assay. Sequence reads were collapsed and filtered to measure the absolute abundance of every unique TCRbeta CDR3 rearrangement. For each sample, productive Simpson clonality was calculated as the square root of Simpson's diversity index over productive rearrangements. The source is immuneACCESS, and TCRdb retained only in-frame sequences with V and J called. Part of the clones is not carried over; for the studies checked, unresolved V genes explain less than half of this, and the remainder is unexplained. The V and J calls and the clone size are those of that table, but D and trimming were determined from the DNA. The sample includes 150,000 to 200,000 clones, with roughly 92% observed a single time. The ten largest make up roughly 0.76% of the sample.

The research as a whole found: How much clinical and demographic metadata was included differed by source and by participant, and the metadata was provided uncurated.

The germline ends are 20 bases apart after V is trimmed by 3 bases and J by 7 bases. The CDR3 runs 16 amino acids, cysteine and phenylalanine included. The DNA shown is the 48-base CDR3, in frame from base 1. The germline V gene yields SGDLS for CDR1 and YYNGEE for CDR2. In Seattle, one collaborating source enrolled patients while the infection was active and tracked those patients longitudinally over the course of disease. Each collaborating institution followed its own protocols to collect whole blood in K2EDTA tubes. Collaborator samples were shipped for TCRbeta analysis as frozen whole blood, isolated PBMCs, or DNA extracted from either sample type.

The receptor was derived from a man aged 30 to 45 with COVID-19, enrolled during active disease. Here the chain combines TRBV9 and TRBJ1-5; the D gene is perhaps TRBD1, from 5 matching bases. Source material: peripheral blood. The CDR3: CASSAPRGGGEQPQHF. The sequenced DNA: TGTGCCAGCAGCGCCCCTCGGGGCGGCGGGGAACAGCCCCAGCATTTT.